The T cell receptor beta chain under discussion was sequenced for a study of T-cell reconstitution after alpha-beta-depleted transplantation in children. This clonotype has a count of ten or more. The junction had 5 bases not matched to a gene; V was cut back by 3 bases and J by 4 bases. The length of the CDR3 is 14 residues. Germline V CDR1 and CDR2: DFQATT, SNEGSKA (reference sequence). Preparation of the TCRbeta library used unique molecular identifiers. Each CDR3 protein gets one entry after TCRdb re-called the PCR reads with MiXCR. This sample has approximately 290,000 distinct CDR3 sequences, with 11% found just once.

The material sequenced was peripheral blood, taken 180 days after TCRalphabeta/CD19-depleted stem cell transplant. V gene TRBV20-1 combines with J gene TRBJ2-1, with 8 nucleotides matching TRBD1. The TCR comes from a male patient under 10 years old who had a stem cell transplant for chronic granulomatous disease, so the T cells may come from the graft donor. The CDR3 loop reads CSARLQGAYNEQFF. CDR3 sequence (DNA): TGCAGTGCTAGGTTGCAGGGGGCTTACAATGAGCAGTTCTTC.